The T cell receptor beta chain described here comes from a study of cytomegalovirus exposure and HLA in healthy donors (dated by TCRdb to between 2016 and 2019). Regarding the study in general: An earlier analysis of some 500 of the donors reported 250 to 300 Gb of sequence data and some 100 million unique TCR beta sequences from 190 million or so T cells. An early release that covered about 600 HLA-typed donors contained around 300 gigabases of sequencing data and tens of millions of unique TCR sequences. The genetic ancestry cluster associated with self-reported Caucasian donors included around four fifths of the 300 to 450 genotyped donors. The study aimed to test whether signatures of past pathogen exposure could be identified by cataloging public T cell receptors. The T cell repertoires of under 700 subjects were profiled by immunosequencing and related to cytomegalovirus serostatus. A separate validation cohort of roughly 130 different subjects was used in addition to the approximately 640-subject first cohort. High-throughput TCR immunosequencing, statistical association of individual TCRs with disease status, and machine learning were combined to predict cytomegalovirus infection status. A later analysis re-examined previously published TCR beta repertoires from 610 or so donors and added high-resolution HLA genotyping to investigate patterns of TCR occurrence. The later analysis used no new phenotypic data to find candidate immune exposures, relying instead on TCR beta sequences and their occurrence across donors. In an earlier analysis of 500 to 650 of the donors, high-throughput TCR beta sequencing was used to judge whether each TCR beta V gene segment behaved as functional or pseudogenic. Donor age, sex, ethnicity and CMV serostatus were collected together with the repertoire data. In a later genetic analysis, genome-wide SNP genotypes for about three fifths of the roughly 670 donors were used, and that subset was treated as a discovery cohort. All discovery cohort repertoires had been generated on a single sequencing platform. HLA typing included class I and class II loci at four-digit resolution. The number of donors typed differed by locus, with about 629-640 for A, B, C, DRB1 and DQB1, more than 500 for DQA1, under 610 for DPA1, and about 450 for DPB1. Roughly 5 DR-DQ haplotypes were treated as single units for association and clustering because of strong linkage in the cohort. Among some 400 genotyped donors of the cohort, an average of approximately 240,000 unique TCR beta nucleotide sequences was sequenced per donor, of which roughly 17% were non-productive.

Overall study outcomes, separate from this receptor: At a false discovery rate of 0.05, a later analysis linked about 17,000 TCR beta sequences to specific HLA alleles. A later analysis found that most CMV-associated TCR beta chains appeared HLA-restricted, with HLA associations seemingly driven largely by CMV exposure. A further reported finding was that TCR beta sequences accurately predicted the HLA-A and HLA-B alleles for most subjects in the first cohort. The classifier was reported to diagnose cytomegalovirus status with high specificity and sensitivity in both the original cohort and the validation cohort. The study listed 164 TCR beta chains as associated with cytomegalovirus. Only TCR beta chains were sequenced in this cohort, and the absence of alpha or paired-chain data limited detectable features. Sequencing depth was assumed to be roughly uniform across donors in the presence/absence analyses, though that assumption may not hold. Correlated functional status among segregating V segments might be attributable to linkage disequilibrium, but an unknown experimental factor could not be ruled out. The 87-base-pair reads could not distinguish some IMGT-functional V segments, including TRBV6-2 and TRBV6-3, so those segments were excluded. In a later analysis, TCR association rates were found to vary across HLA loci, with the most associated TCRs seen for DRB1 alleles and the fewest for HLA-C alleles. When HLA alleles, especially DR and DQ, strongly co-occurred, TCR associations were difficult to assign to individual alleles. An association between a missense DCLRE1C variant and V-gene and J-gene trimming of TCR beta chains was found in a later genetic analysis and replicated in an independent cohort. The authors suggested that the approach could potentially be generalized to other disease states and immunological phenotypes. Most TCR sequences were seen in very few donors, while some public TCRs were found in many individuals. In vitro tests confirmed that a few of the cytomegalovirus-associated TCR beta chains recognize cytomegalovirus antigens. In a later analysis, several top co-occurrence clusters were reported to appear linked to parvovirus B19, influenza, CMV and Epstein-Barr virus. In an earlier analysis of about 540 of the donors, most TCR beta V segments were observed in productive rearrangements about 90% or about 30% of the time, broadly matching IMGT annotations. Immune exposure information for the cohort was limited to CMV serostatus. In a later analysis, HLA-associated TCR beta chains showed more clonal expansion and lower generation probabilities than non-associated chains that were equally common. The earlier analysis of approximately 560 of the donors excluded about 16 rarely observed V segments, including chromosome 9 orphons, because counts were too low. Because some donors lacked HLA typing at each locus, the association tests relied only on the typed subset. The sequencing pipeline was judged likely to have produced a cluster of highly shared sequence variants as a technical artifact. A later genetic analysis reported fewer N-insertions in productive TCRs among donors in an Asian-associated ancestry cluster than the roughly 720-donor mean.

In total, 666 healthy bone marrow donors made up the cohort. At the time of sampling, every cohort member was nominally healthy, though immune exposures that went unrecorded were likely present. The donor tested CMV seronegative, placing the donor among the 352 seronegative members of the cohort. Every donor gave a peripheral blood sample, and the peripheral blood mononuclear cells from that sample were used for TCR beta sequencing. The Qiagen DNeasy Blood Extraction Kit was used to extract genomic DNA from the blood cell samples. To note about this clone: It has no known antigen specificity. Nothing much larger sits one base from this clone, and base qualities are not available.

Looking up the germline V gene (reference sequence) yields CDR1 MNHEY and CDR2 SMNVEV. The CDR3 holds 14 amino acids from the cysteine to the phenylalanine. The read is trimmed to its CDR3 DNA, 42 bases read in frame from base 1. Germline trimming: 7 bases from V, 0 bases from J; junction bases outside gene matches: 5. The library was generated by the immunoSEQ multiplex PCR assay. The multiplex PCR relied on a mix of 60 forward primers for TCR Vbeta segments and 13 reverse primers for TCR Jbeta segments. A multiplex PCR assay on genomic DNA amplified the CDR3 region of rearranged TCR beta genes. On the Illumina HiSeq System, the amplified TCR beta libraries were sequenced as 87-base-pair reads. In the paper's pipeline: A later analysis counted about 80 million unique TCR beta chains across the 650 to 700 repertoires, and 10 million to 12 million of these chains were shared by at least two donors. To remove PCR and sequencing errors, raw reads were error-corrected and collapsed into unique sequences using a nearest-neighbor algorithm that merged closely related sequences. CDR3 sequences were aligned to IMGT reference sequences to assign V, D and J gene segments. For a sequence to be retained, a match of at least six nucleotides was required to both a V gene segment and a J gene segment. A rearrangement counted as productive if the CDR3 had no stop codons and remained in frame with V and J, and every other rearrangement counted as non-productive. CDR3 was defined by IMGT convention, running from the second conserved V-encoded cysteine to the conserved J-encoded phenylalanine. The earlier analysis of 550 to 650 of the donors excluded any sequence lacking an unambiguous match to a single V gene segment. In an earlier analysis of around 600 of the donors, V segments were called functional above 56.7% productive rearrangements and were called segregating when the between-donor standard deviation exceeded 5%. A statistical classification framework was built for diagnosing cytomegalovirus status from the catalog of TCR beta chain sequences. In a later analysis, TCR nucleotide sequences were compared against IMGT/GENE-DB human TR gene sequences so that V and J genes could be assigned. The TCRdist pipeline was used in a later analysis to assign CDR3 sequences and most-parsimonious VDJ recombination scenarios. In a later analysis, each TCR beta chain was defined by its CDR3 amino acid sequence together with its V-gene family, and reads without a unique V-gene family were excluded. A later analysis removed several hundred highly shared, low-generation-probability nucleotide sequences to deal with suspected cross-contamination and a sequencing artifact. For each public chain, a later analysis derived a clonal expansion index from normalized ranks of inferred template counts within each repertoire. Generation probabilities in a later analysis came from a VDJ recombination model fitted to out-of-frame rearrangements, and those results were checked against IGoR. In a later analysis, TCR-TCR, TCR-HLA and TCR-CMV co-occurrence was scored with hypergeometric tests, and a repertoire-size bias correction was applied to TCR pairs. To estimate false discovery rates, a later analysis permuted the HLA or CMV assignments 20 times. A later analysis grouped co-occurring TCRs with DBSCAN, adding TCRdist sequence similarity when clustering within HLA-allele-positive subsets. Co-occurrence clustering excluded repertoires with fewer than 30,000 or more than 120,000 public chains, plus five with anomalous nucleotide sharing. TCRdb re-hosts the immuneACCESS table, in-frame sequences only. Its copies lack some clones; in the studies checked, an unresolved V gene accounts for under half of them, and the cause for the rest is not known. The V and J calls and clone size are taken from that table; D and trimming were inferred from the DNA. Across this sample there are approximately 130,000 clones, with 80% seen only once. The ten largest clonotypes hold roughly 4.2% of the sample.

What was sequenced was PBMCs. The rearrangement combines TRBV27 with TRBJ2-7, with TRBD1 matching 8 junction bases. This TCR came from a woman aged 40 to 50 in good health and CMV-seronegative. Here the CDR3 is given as CASKRQGNSYEQYF. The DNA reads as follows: TGTGCCAGCAAGCGACAGGGGAACTCCTACGAGCAGTACTTC.